This is a list of T cell receptor beta chains from one sample in a study of blood T cell repertoires in COVID-19. Measured with immunoSEQ multiplex PCR; TCRdb has only the in-frame clones, and not every one. The sample holds some 110,000 clones, about two thirds seen once. The sample comprised peripheral blood. The receptors stem from a human donor with acute or convalescent COVID-19. The donor label of this sample is uncertain. CDR3s include the opening cysteine and the closing phenylalanine or tryptophan. Fields, in order: V gene, D gene, clone size, J gene, CDR3 DNA, CDR3 protein. D genes are given only for firm matches. Clone size is stated in some rows and not others, as once, few, many or a class when expanded.

TRBV3-1/TRBV3-2	TRBD1	.	TRBJ2-4	TGTGCCAGCAGCCAAGCCTTTACCAGGGGGTCGGTCAAAAACATTCAGTACTTC	CASSQAFTRGSVKNIQYF
TRBV21-1	.	.	TRBJ1-2	TGTGCCAGCAGCAGACTCCGGGACAGGGGTCCTGGCTACACCTTC	CASSRLRDRGPGYTF
TRBV9	.	.	TRBJ2-7	TGTGCCAGCAGCCTCCCGGGAAGGAGCTCCTACGAGCAGTACTTC	CASSLPGRSSYEQYF
TRBV7-9	TRBD1	.	TRBJ2-2	TGTGCCAGCAGCCTGGGACAGGGCGCGAACACCGGGGAGCTGTTTTTT	CASSLGQGANTGELFF
TRBV7-3	.	.	TRBJ2-1	TGTGCCAGCAGTCTACAGGGTGGGGATTACAATGAGCAGTTCTTC	CASSLQGGDYNEQFF
TRBV18	.	.	TRBJ2-5	TGTGCCAGCTCACCGGGACTCGGGGAGACCCAGTACTTC	CASSPGLGETQYF
TRBV20-1	TRBD1	.	TRBJ1-6	TGCAGTGCTAGTTTTCAGGGGGCAAATAATTCACCCCTCCACTTT	CSASFQGANNSPLHF
TRBV6-5	TRBD1	.	TRBJ1-3	TGTGCCAGCAGTTTCTCTCAGGGGGTCGGAAACACCATATATTTT	CASSFSQGVGNTIYF
TRBV19	TRBD1	.	TRBJ1-5	TGTGCCAGTAGTCAGACAGGGACTCAGCCCCAGCATTTT	CASSQTGTQPQHF
TRBV4-1	TRBD2	.	TRBJ2-4	TGCGCCAGCAGCCAAGTGAGGGAGGGGTGGCAAAACATTCAGTACTTC	CASSQVREGWQNIQYF
TRBV29-1	TRBD1	.	TRBJ2-7	TGCAGCGCAACCGGGACAGGGGTAACTCGCGAGCAGTACTTC	CSATGTGVTREQYF
TRBV29-1	TRBD1	.	TRBJ1-6	TGCAGCGTTACAGGGGTAGGGCCACCCCTCCACTTT	CSVTGVGPPLHF
TRBV21-1	.	few	TRBJ2-3	TGTGCCAGCAGCAAAGGTGGGAGGGGACCCGGGCCAGATACGCAGTATTTT	CASSKGGRGPGPDTQYF
TRBV4-1	.	.	TRBJ2-5	TGCGCCAGCAGCCAAGACTTCCGGGGTAACCAAGAGACCCAGTACTTC	CASSQDFRGNQETQYF
TRBV5-5	.	.	TRBJ1-5	TGTGCCAGCAGCTTGGCCGAGGATCAGCCCCAGCATTTT	CASSLAEDQPQHF
TRBV6-6	TRBD1	.	TRBJ2-7	TGTGCCAGCAGTCCCAGGGGGCGGACAACACCCTCCTCCTACGAGCAGTACTTC	CASSPRGRTTPSSYEQYF
TRBV5-1	TRBD1	.	TRBJ1-2	TGCGCCAGCAGCTTGGGGTCCTGGACAGGGATCGATGGCTACACCTTC	CASSLGSWTGIDGYTF
TRBV30	.	few	TRBJ2-5	TGTGCCTGGAGTACACACACAGCAGGTCAAGAGACCCAGTACTTC	CAWSTHTAGQETQYF
TRBV2	.	.	TRBJ2-2	TGTGCCAGCAGTGAAGCCTTACTAGCGAACACCGGGGAGCTGTTTTTT	CASSEALLANTGELFF
TRBV7-9	TRBD1	.	TRBJ1-1	TGTGCCAGCAGCTTTGGCAGGGGGCGGAATACTGAAGCTTTCTTT	CASSFGRGRNTEAFF
TRBV5-3	.	few	TRBJ1-5	TGTGCCAGAAGCCCGGGGGGTCAGCCCCAGCATTTT	CARSPGGQPQHF
TRBV7-9	.	once	TRBJ2-1	TGTGCCAGCAGCTCCCCTAGCCCTCCAGAGCAGTTCTTC	CASSSPSPPEQFF
TRBV10-1	.	.	TRBJ1-1	TGCGCCAGCAGTGAGACGAGGATGAACACTGAAGCTTTCTTT	CASSETRMNTEAFF
TRBV4-1	.	few	TRBJ1-2	TGCGCCAGCAGCCAAGAGGCCTGGGGCTACACCTTC	CASSQEAWGYTF
TRBV19	.	.	TRBJ2-5	TGTGCCAGTAGTACCCTAGGGGGGGGCGGGGAGACCCAGTACTTC	CASSTLGGGGETQYF
TRBV10-3	.	.	TRBJ1-1	TGTGCCATCAGTCCAACAGGGAGGGACACTGAAGCTTTCTTT	CAISPTGRDTEAFF